One and the same sample provided the 12 T cell receptor beta chains below, sequenced in a study of blood T cell repertoires in COVID-19. The repertoire was sequenced with immunoSEQ multiplex PCR; TCRdb's copy has only in-frame clones and lacks some. The profile shows some 120,000 clones, about 94% of them singletons. What was sequenced was peripheral blood. Every receptor here comes from a man aged 50 to 59 with COVID-19, enrolled during active disease.

V usage is TRBV6-6 and J usage is TRBJ2-7; D is possibly TRBD1 (6 bases). The length of the CDR3 is 13 residues. The germline gives CDR1 MNHNY, CDR2 SVGAGI (reference sequence). V lost 6 bases to trimming and J lost 4 bases, with 13 bases between them. The CDR3 DNA follows: TGTGCCAGCAGCCCCCAGGGGAGATACGAGCAGTACTTC. Amino acids: CASSPQGRYEQYF.

The chain joins TRBV5-1 to TRBJ2-7; 13 positions match TRBD2. Trimming cost V 3 bases and J 11 bases; bases outside gene matches: 5. Germline-derived CDR1 and CDR2 are SGHRS and YFSETQ. The CDR3 has 13 amino acids. The CDR3 region has the DNA TGCGCCAGCAGCTCGGGACTAGCGGGGAGGGAGTACTTC. The encoded protein is CASSSGLAGREYF.

The chain uses TRBV7-2 and TRBJ1-4, with D unclear. Germline V gene sequence: CDR1 SGHTA, CDR2 FQGNSA. This CDR3 region has 15 residues. The V end was cut by 6 bases, the J end by 10 bases, with 21 bases between. The CDR3, as DNA: TGTGCCAGCAGTTTACGACCGGACGTGGCGGGAAAACTGTTTTTT. Protein: CASSLRPDVAGKLFF.

This clone was observed a few times. This chain uses TRBV4-3 with TRBJ2-7; a possible D gene is TRBD2 (5 bases). Germline lookup yields CDR1 LGHNA and CDR2 YSLEER. V was pared by 1 base and J by 8 bases, with 12 bases between. CDR3 length: 13 residues. This CDR3 reads CASSQVLVGQQYF. The CDR3 bases are TGCGCCAGCAGCCAAGTACTAGTGGGTCAGCAGTACTTC.

The J gene is TRBJ2-6, the V gene TRBV19, with unresolved D. The germline gives CDR1 LNHDA, CDR2 SQIVND (reference sequence). V dropped 1 base and J dropped 0 bases, with 4 bases sitting between them. The length of the CDR3 is 15 residues. The CDR3 region is CASSIGHSGANVLTF. DNA of the CDR3: TGTGCCAGTAGTATAGGGCACTCTGGGGCCAACGTCCTGACTTTC. Based on the CDR3 plus reference TRBV19 and TRBJ2-6, the full variable domain is DGGITQSPKYLFRKEGQNVTLSCEQNLNHDAMYWYRQDPGQGLRLIYYSQIVNDFQKGDIAEGYSVSREKKESFPLTVTSAQKNPTAFYLCASSIGHSGANVLTFGAGSRLTVL.

This chain joins TRBV6-5 and TRBJ2-5; 12 positions match TRBD2. The CDR3 is 15 residues long. The V and J ends lost 7 bases and 5 bases, in that order; junction bases with no gene match: 8. CDR1 MNHEY and CDR2 SVGAGI come from the germline V gene. The CDR3 sequence: CASNQGLAGTETQYF. The CDR3 DNA sequence: TGTGCCAGCAACCAGGGACTAGCGGGTACGGAGACCCAGTACTTC.

This chain joins TRBV3-1 (or the pseudogene TRBV3-2) and TRBJ2-3, with TRBD1 matching 8 bases. CDR1 is LGHDT, CDR2 YNNKEL, per germline (reference sequence). This CDR3 is 18 amino acids long. J lost 4 bases, V lost 0 bases, and 12 bases had no gene match. This chain's CDR3 is CASSQDARRTGPPDTQYF. The CDR3 DNA is TGTGCCAGCAGCCAAGATGCAAGACGGACAGGGCCCCCAGATACGCAGTATTTT.

V gene TRBV6-5 combines with J gene TRBJ1-2; weak D call: TRBD1 (6 bases). Germline V gene sequence: CDR1 MNHEY, CDR2 SVGAGI. V was pared by 2 bases and J by 6 bases, with 16 bases between. This CDR3 is built from 15 residues. The CDR3 DNA sequence: TGTGCCAGCAGTTACGGCCCCACAGGGTATAATGGCTACACCTTC. This codes for CASSYGPTGYNGYTF.

The chain employs TRBV7-2 and TRBJ2-1; TRBD1 matches 9 bases. The V and J ends lost 1 base and 6 bases, in that order; junction bases with no gene match: 4. This CDR3 has 15 residues. The V gene's germline CDR1 is SGHTA and CDR2 FQGNSA. CDR3 coding DNA: TGTGCCAGCAGCTTAGACAGGGGGCTTGCCAATGAGCAGTTCTTC. Its protein is CASSLDRGLANEQFF.

The rearrangement links TRBV12-3 or TRBV12-4 to TRBJ1-2; TRBD1 aligns across 7 bases. The CDR3 consists of 13 residues. Trimming took 5 bases from V and 8 from J; bases not matched to a gene: 8. The CDR3 DNA follows: TGTGCCAGCAGTCAGGGGGTTTCCCGCGGCTACACCTTC. Its translation: CASSQGVSRGYTF.

This clone was detected only once. The chain's CDR3 is CASSRGQETQYF. The CDR3 nucleotides read TGTGCCAGCAGTCGGGGCCAAGAGACCCAGTACTTC. The rearrangement joins TRBV5-4 to TRBJ2-5; possible D gene TRBD2, 5 bases. The germline V gene has CDR1 SGHNT and CDR2 YYREEE (reference sequence). V lost 5 bases and J lost 1, with 6 bases in between. This CDR3 has 12 amino acids.

CDR3 DNA sequence: TGTGCCAGTAGTCCTGGGACACCAGGTTACTACGAGCAGTACTTC. Its translation is CASSPGTPGYYEQYF. The chain couples TRBV19 to TRBJ2-7, with D possibly being TRBD1 (6 bases). The CDR3 is made up of 15 amino acids. Germline assignment: CDR1 LNHDA and CDR2 SQIVND (reference sequence). Deletions cut 5 bases from V and 3 bases from J, with 17 bases between.